This T cell receptor beta chain was obtained from a study of cytomegalovirus exposure and HLA in healthy donors. A multiplex PCR was run with 60 Vbeta primers and 13 Jbeta primers. Per the original methods: Among the unique TCR beta chains that a later analysis counted, roughly 80 million in all, 10 million to 14 million were shared. Sequencing was performed with immunoSEQ multiplex PCR; in TCRdb, only in-frame clones are kept and a portion is missing. The V and J calls and clone size come from that table; D and trimming were worked out from the DNA. Among under 250,000 clones, just over 75% were seen once, and the ten largest hold 0.6% to 0.65%. The sequencing sample was made of PBMCs. The sequence was collected from a man aged 18-30 years in good health and CMV-seronegative.

Here the CDR3 reads CASSPNLAGGGNEQFF. For the CDR3, the DNA is TGTGCCAGCAGTCCGAACCTAGCGGGAGGAGGCAATGAGCAGTTCTTC. The V gene is TRBV11-1, the J gene TRBJ2-1; 11 bases align to TRBD2. The CDR3 consists of 16 residues. The V gene end was trimmed by 6 bases and the J gene end by 6 bases; junction bases not matched to a gene: 10. From germline, CDR1 is SGHAT and CDR2 FQDESV (reference sequence).